The 20 T cell receptor beta chains presented below share a single source sample, sequenced in a study of technical replicates of blood from several donors. Clones were read by immunoSEQ multiplex PCR, and TCRdb kept only the in-frame ones, dropping some. The repertoire holds about 73,000 clones, with roughly 93% as singletons. Sample: T cells isolated from PBMCs. The receptors originated from a human donor in good health.

CDR3 residues: CASSLYGTAETSIYEQYF. DNA of the CDR3: TGTGCCAGCAGCTTATACGGGACAGCCGAAACCTCTATCTACGAGCAGTACTTC. This sequence joins TRBV7-8 and TRBJ2-7, with 7 nucleotides matching TRBD1. The CDR3 loop spans 18 amino acids. Germline V gives CDR1 SGHVS, CDR2 FQNEAQ. The V segment lost 2 bases and the J segment 3 bases; nucleotides outside the gene matches: 16.

The rearrangement joins TRBV4-2 to TRBJ1-2; 9 positions agree with TRBD1. Germline lookup yields CDR1 LGHNA and CDR2 YNFKEQ. Trimming at V came to 4 bases and at J to 4 bases, leaving 7 bases not matched to a gene. CDR3 length equals 15 residues. CDR3 in amino acids: CASSLSGTGPYGYTF. The CDR3 region has the DNA TGTGCCAGCAGCCTGAGTGGGACAGGGCCCTATGGCTACACCTTC.

V gene TRBV5-4 combines with J gene TRBJ2-7; D is possibly TRBD2 (5 bases). CDR3 length equals 14 residues. The V gene's germline CDR1 is SGHNT and CDR2 YYREEE (reference sequence). V lost 0 bases and J lost 2, with 9 bases in between. The CDR3 sequence: CASSLGAAPYEQYF. CDR3 nucleotides: TGTGCCAGCAGCTTGGGAGCGGCCCCCTACGAGCAGTACTTC.

This chain joins TRBV6-1 and TRBJ2-7, with 10 bases aligning to TRBD1. With 7 bases clipped from V and 7 bases from J, the junction kept 7 bases outside the gene matches. This CDR3 region has 13 residues. Germline lookup yields CDR1 MNHNS and CDR2 SASEGT. The CDR3 region is CASIWGQGREQYF. The CDR3 DNA reads as TGTGCCAGCATTTGGGGACAGGGGAGGGAGCAGTACTTC.

This clone was recorded only once. The J gene is TRBJ1-2, the V gene TRBV23-1; 7 bases are a match to TRBD1. TRBV23-1 is filed as an ORF, its function uncertain. V shed 3 bases and J 7 bases; nucleotides not matched to a gene: 14. The CDR3 covers 16 residues. CDR3 region: CASSQDRQGGNCGYTF. The CDR3 coding sequence is TGCGCCAGCAGTCAGGATAGGCAGGGGGGAAATTGTGGCTACACCTTC.

The chain joins TRBV18 to TRBJ2-1; a possible D gene is TRBD2 (6 bases). CDR3 length: 14 amino acids. Deletions cut 4 bases from V and 5 bases from J, with 12 bases between. CDR1 is KGHSH, CDR2 LQKENI, per germline. The CDR3 DNA reads as TGTGCCAGCTCACTAACTAGCATCCACAATGAGCAGTTCTTC. Its protein product is CASSLTSIHNEQFF.

The chain couples TRBV6-5 to TRBJ2-5; 9 bases map to TRBD2. With V trimmed by 4 bases and J by 2 bases, 8 bases remained unmatched. This CDR3 comprises 16 residues. Germline V lookup: CDR1 MNHEY, CDR2 SVGAGI. DNA of the CDR3: TGTGCCAGCAGTTCGTCTGGACTAGCGTATCAAGAGACCCAGTACTTC. Amino acids: CASSSSGLAYQETQYF.

V is TRBV4-1 and J is TRBJ2-7; TRBD1 matches 7 bases. The germline CDR1 and CDR2 sequences are MGHRA and YSYEKL. Germline trimming cut 1 base from V and 4 bases from J; bases unmatched to any gene: 4. The CDR3 is 14 residues long. Written as DNA, the CDR3 is TGCGCCAGCAGCCAAGTACAGGGGAAATACGAGCAGTACTTC. The encoded protein is CASSQVQGKYEQYF.

The rearrangement joins TRBV30 to TRBJ1-4; no firm D call. CDR1 is GTSNPN, CDR2 SVGIG, per germline (reference sequence). This CDR3 is 13 amino acids long. V was shortened by 1 base and J by 8 bases, with 11 bases between the two germline ends. The CDR3 nucleotides read TGTGCCTGGAGTGGTAGCGTGACGGAAAAACTGTTTTTT. Protein product: CAWSGSVTEKLFF.

The chain is built from TRBV11-3 and TRBJ1-1; D may be TRBD1 (6 bases). The germline V and J ends were trimmed by 5 bases and 1 base, with 11 bases remaining between them. The CDR3 has 14 residues. From germline, CDR1 is SGHNT and CDR2 YENEEA. CDR3 amino acids: CASSMIGGNTEAFF. The DNA for the CDR3 is TGTGCCAGCAGCATGATAGGGGGGAACACTGAAGCTTTCTTT.

V is TRBV27 and J is TRBJ2-1; TRBD2 is a possible D gene (5 bases). V shed 7 bases and J shed 1 base, with 11 bases lying between them. The length of the CDR3 is 14 residues. CDR1 and CDR2 (germline): MNHEY, SMNVEV (reference sequence). CDR3 sequence reads: CASTSGGSYNEQFF. The CDR3 DNA sequence: TGTGCCAGCACGTCGGGCGGGTCCTACAATGAGCAGTTCTTC.

The chain has TRBV25-1 and TRBJ2-7, with 8 positions matching TRBD1. This CDR3 comprises 14 residues. Germline CDR1 MGHDK, CDR2 SYGVNS. V was pared by 4 bases and J by 5 bases, with 7 bases of the junction left unmatched. The CDR3 nucleotides are TGTGCCAGCAGTGCTACCGACAGGGGAAACGAGCAGTACTTC. Amino acids: CASSATDRGNEQYF.

This sequence joins TRBV25-1 and TRBJ2-3; 10 positions agree with TRBD2. The CDR3 has 15 amino acids. V shed 5 bases, J shed 2 bases, and the junction held 4 bases outside the gene matches. Germline V CDR1 and CDR2: MGHDK, SYGVNS. DNA of the CDR3: TGTGCCAGCAGTAGACTAGCGGGCTCCACAGATACGCAGTATTTT. Protein: CASSRLAGSTDTQYF.

The CDR3 protein is CASSLTGTIRDTQYF. The CDR3 DNA follows: TGTGCCAGCAGCTTGACCGGGACTATCAGAGATACGCAGTATTTT. The rearrangement uses TRBV5-4 and TRBJ2-3; TRBD2 matches at 7 bases. The length of the CDR3 is 15 residues. V shed 1 base and J 5 bases; nucleotides not matched to a gene: 7. The V gene's germline CDR1 is SGHNT and CDR2 YYREEE (reference sequence).

The V and J genes are TRBV10-2 and TRBJ1-1; the match to TRBD1 covers 7 bases. V gave up 2 bases and J gave up 1 base; unmatched junction bases: 4. Per the germline V gene, CDR1 is WSHSY and CDR2 is SAAADI. The CDR3 extends over 15 amino acids. CDR3 residues: CASSEIGGANTEAFF. The CDR3 DNA reads as TGCGCCAGCAGTGAGATAGGGGGCGCGAACACTGAAGCTTTCTTT.

This sequence joins TRBV7-3 and TRBJ1-6; D possibly corresponds to TRBD1 (6 bases). Germline assignment: CDR1 SGHTA and CDR2 FQGTGA. CDR3 length: 13 amino acids. V lost 5 bases, J lost 10 bases, and 12 bases lay in between. CDR3 bases: TGTGCCAGCAGCGGGGGCAGGGTCTCACCCCTCCACTTT. Residues: CASSGGRVSPLHF. Full variable domain (missing parts from reference TRBV7-3 and TRBJ1-6): GAGVSQTPSNKVTEKGKYVELRCDPISGHTALYWYRQSLGQGPEFLIYFQGTGAADDSGLPNDRFFAVRPEGSVSTLKIQRTERGDSAVYLCASSGGRVSPLHFGNGTRLTVT.

The rearrangement links TRBV5-1 to TRBJ2-1; TRBD1 matches at 10 bases. The length of the CDR3 is 15 residues. Germline CDR1 and CDR2: SGHRS and YFSETQ. Trimming at V came to 3 bases and at J to 10 bases, leaving 10 bases not matched to a gene. For the CDR3, the DNA is TGCGCCAGCAGCTCTGGGACAGGGGAGGTGGGCGAGCAGTTCTTC. Its protein is CASSSGTGEVGEQFF.

V is TRBV4-2 and J is TRBJ1-1, with D tentatively TRBD1 (5 bases). Trimming pared 0 bases from V and 7 bases from J, leaving 6 bases between. Germline assignment: CDR1 LGHNA and CDR2 YNFKEQ. The CDR3 length is 12 residues. The CDR3 is CASSQDRVEAFF. For the CDR3, the DNA is TGTGCCAGCAGCCAAGACAGGGTTGAAGCTTTCTTT.

Worth noting for this clone: The junction departs from the called germline gene at one end, perhaps through a read error. The V call is TRBV11-2, the J call TRBJ1-3, with TRBD1 as a possible D gene (6 bases). From germline, CDR1 is SGHAT and CDR2 FQNNGV. CDR3 length equals 13 residues. The CDR3 region has the DNA TGTGCCAGCAGCTTAGAACCAGGGGTGACAGCTGATTTT. It encodes CASSLEPGVTADF.

V and J are TRBV15 and TRBJ2-1; D is unclear. Trimming removed 1 base at V and 9 bases at J, with 10 bases between. Germline CDR1 is LNHNV and CDR2 is YYDKDF (reference sequence). The CDR3 is 13 amino acids. CDR3 DNA sequence: TGTGCCACCAGCAGAGGAGGCGTGGGTGAGCAGTTCTTC. Translation: CATSRGGVGEQFF. Based on the CDR3 plus reference TRBV15 and TRBJ2-1, the full variable domain is DAMVIQNPRYQVTQFGKPVTLSCSQTLNHNVMYWYQQKSSQAPKLLFHYYDKDFNNEADTPDNFQSRRPNTSFCFLDIRSPGLGDTAMYLCATSRGGVGEQFFGPGTRLTVL.